What follows are 3 T cell receptor beta chains derived from one specimen sequenced in a study of tumor-infiltrating lymphocytes in primary liver carcinoma. Both RNA and DNA were isolated together from approximately 22-30 mg of bulk tissue that had not been sorted. Reverse transcription of approximately 500 ng total RNA with a constant-region primer produced TCR beta cDNA. Nested multiplex PCR, run for three rounds with slightly modified ARM-PCR, yielded TCR beta libraries. A C-beta reverse primer was combined with TRBV1-TRBV30 forward primers in the first two PCR rounds, and each round had about 10 cycles. One entry per CDR3 protein results from TCRdb running MiXCR on the multiplex PCR reads. The sample yields 100,000 or so distinct CDR3 sequences, under 70% seen once. The specimen was liver tumor tissue from sampling region 2. Described subset: tumor region T2, inferior pole. The receptors come from an older woman with primary liver carcinoma and hepatitis B virus infection.

V usage is TRBV5-1 and J usage is TRBJ2-3, with 9 bases fitting TRBD2. The J segment lost 4 bases and the V segment lost 2 bases, leaving 5 bases of the junction unmatched. CDR3 length: 15 residues. The germline V gene encodes CDR1 SGHRS and CDR2 YFSETQ. CDR3 in amino acids: CASSLASGNADTQYF. Here the CDR3 DNA reads TGCGCCAGCAGCTTAGCTAGCGGGAACGCAGATACGCAGTATTTT.

Comments on this clonotype: This may arise from a read error, as a much more abundant clone is one base away. The chain carries TRBV13 and TRBJ2-7; TRBD2 aligns across 10 bases. CDR1 is PRHDT, CDR2 FYEKMQ, per germline (reference sequence). The CDR3 sequence is 15 residues long. CDR3 bases: TGTGCCAGGAGCTTAGGACTAGCGGCATCCTACGAGCAGTACTTC. Translation: CARSLGLAASYEQYF.

This clonotype was seen ten or more times. CDR3 nucleotides: TGTGCCAGCAGCCCCCGGACAGAGAACACTGAAGCTTTCTTT. This sequence encodes CASSPRTENTEAFF. The V call is TRBV12-3 or TRBV12-4, the J call TRBJ1-1; D may be TRBD1 (6 bases). The CDR3 covers 14 residues. Trimming removed 6 bases at V and 1 base at J, with 12 bases between.